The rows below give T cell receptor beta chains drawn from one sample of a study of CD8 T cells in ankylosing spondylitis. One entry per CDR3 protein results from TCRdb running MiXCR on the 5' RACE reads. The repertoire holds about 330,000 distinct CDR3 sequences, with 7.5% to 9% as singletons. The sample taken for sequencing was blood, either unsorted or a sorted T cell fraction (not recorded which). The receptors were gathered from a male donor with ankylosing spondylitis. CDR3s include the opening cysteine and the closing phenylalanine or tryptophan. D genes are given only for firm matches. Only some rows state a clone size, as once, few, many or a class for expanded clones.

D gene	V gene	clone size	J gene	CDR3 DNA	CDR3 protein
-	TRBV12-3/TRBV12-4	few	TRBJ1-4	TGTGCCAGCAGAGGGATCGGTGATGAAAAACTGTTTTTT	CASRGIGDEKLFF
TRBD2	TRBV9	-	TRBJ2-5	TGTGCCAGCAGCCAAGAGGTAGCGGGAATAGAGACCCAGTACTTC	CASSQEVAGIETQYF
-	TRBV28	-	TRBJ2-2	TGTGCCAGCAGTACCCCGCTCCGGGAGCTGTTTTTT	CASSTPLRELFF
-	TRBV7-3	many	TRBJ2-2	TGTGCCAGCAGCTTAGGTCCTAGCGACAACACCGGGGAGCTGTTTTTT	CASSLGPSDNTGELFF
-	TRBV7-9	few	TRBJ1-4	TGTGCCAGCCGATCCGGGATAACTAATGAAAAACTGTTTTTT	CASRSGITNEKLFF
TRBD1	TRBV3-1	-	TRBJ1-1	TGTGCCAGCAGCCAAGCCGACAGGGGCAATGAAGCTCTCTTT	CASSQADRGNEALF
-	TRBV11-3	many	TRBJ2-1	TGTGCCAGCAGCGGAGAGTTAGGCCCTAGATCGTACAATGAGCAGTTCTTC	CASSGELGPRSYNEQFF
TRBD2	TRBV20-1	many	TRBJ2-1	TGCAGTGCTAGCCTCCCCCTGGGACTAGCTTATGAGCAGTTCTTC	CSASLPLGLAYEQFF
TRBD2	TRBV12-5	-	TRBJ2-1	TGTGCTAGTGGGAGGGGGACTAGCGGTTCCTACAATGAGCAGTTCTTC	CASGRGTSGSYNEQFF
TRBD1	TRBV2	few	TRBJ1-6	TGTGCCAGCAGACCCGGGACAGGGGGCCGGTCACCCCTCCACTTT	CASRPGTGGRSPLHF
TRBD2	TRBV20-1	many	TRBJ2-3	TGCAGTGCTACGACTAGCGGATATAGCACAGATACGCAGTATTTT	CSATTSGYSTDTQYF
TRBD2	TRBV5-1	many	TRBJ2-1	TGCGCCAGCAGCTTGGGACTAGCGGGAGTCGATGAGCAGTTCTTC	CASSLGLAGVDEQFF
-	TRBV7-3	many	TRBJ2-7	TGTGCCAGCAGCTTAATGGGCGGGATTTCCTACGAGCAGTACTTC	CASSLMGGISYEQYF
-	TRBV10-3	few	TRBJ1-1	TGTGCCATCAGTACAGGGAACACTGAAGCTTTCTTT	CAISTGNTEAFF
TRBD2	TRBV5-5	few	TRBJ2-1	TGTGCCAGCAGTTCCTGGGCGCTAGCGGACAATGAGCAGTTCTTC	CASSSWALADNEQFF
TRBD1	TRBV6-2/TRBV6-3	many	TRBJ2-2	TGTGCCAGCAGTTACCACACAGGGGGCGTCCAAACCGGGGAGCTGTTTTTT	CASSYHTGGVQTGELFF
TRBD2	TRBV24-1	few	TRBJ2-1	TGTGCCACCAGTGAATCCAGCGGGAGGGACTACAATGAGCAGTTCTTC	CATSESSGRDYNEQFF
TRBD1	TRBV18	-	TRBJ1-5	TGTGCCAGCTCCCGTACCGGACAGGGGAATCCCAATCAGCCCCAGCATTTT	CASSRTGQGNPNQPQHF
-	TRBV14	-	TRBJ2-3	TGTGCCAGCAGCCAAGTCCCAGATCCCACAGATACGCAGTATTTT	CASSQVPDPTDTQYF
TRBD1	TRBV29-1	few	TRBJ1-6	TGCAGCGTTGGGGGAGGGGGCTCACCCCTCCACTTT	CSVGGGGSPLHF
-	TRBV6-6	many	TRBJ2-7	TGTGCCAGCAGTTACCGGGCCTACGAGCAGTACTTC	CASSYRAYEQYF
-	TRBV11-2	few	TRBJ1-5	TGTGCCAGCAGCTTAAATGGGGTCGAACAGCCCCAGCATTTT	CASSLNGVEQPQHF
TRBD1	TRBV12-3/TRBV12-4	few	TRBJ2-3	TGTGCCAGCAGTTTTACCCAGGGGGCAAGGGATACGCAGTATTTT	CASSFTQGARDTQYF
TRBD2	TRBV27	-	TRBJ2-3	TGTGCCAGCCGATCCATCCCGGGAGGGTTGGATACGCAGTATTTT	CASRSIPGGLDTQYF
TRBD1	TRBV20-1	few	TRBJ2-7	TGCAGTGCGAGGGACAGCTACTCCTACGAGCAGTACTTC	CSARDSYSYEQYF
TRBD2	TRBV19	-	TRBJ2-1	TGTGTCAGTAGTATTCTTCCGACTAGCGGGCGTTTGGATGAGCAGTTCTTC	CVSSILPTSGRLDEQFF
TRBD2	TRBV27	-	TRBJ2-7	TGTGCCAGCAGTATATCCGGGACTAGTAGTAGGGGCTACGAGCAGTACTTC	CASSISGTSSRGYEQYF
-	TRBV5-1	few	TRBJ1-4	TGCGCCAGCAGCTTGCAACAGACAAATCTGAGGGAAAAACTGTTTTTT	CASSLQQTNLREKLFF
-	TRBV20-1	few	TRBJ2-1	TGCAGTGCTAGACAACTTTTGCGGAGCTCCTACAATGAGCAGTTCTTC	CSARQLLRSSYNEQFF
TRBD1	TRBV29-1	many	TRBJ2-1	TGCAGCGTTGACGAGCAGGGGGTTGGGGAGCAGTTCTTC	CSVDEQGVGEQFF
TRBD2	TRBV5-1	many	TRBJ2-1	TGCGCCAGCAGCCAGACTAGCGGGAGGCCTAGCTCCTACAATGAGCAGTTCTTC	CASSQTSGRPSSYNEQFF
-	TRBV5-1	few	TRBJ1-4	TGCGCCAGCAGCGAGCTCGGGGGGACAACTAATGAAAAACTGTTTTTT	CASSELGGTTNEKLFF
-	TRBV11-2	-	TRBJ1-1	TGTGCCAGCAGCTCAAATTACGGAGGCGGCACTGAAGCTTTCTTT	CASSSNYGGGTEAFF
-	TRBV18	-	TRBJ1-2	TGTGCCAGCTCACCACCGTCGGGGAACTATGGCTACACCTTC	CASSPPSGNYGYTF
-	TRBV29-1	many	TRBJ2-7	TGCAGCGGCTCAGGGGGGTCCGGGTACGAGCAGTACTTC	CSGSGGSGYEQYF
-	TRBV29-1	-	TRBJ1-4	TGCAGCGTTCGGGACTCTCGGGAAAAACTGTTTTTT	CSVRDSREKLFF
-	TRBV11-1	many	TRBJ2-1	TGTGCCTCCGGGGGGGACAGCTCCTACAATGAGCAGTTCTTC	CASGGDSSYNEQFF
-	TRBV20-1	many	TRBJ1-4	TGCAGTGCTACGCAGGCTCCTGAAAAACTGTTTTTT	CSATQAPEKLFF
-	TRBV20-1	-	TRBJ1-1	TGCAGTGCTAGTTTGAACACTGAAGCTTTCTTT	CSASLNTEAFF
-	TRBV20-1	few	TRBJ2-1	TGCAGTGCTCCCATTACATCTACCCCCTACAATGAGCAGTTCTTC	CSAPITSTPYNEQFF
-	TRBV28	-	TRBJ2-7	TGTGCCAGCAGTTTTCTAAGGGTCGAGCAGTACTTC	CASSFLRVEQYF
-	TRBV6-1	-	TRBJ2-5	TGTGCCAGCAGTGGTCTAGCGAGACAAGAGACCCAGTACTTC	CASSGLARQETQYF
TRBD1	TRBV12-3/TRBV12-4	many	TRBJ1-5	TGTGCCAGCACCCTGGGACAGGCTCAGCCCCAGCATTTT	CASTLGQAQPQHF
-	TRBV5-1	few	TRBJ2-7	TGCGCCAGCAGGGACAGTGGGGGACCCTACGAGCAGTACTTC	CASRDSGGPYEQYF
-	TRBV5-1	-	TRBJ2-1	TGCGCCAGCAGCTTGGCTGGGATTGAGCAGTTCTTC	CASSLAGIEQFF
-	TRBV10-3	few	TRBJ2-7	TGTGCCATCAATGGGCAGGGGATCTCCTACGAGCAGTACTTC	CAINGQGISYEQYF
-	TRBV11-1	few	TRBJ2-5	TGTGCCAGCAGCGCAGCCAACCTCTCATGGGGCCAGTACTTC	CASSAANLSWGQYF
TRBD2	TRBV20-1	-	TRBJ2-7	TGCAGTGCGCCGCCAAGAGGTCTAGCGGGACCTTCCGTGAGGTCCTACGAGCAGTACTTC	CSAPPRGLAGPSVRSYEQYF
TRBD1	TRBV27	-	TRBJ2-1	TGTGCCAGCAGACCCCGGGACAGGGCATCCTACAATGAGCAGTTCTTC	CASRPRDRASYNEQFF
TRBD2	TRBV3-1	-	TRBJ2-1	TGTGCCAGCAGCCAAGGACCACAGGGTCGAACTAGCGGGAGGCTTTACAATGAGCAGTTCTTC	CASSQGPQGRTSGRLYNEQFF
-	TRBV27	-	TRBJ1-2	TGTGCCAGCAGTTTAGCACAGGGTACAAGCTACACCTTC	CASSLAQGTSYTF
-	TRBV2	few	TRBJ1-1	TGTGCCAGCAGTGAATGGGGAAACACTGAAGCTTTCTTT	CASSEWGNTEAFF
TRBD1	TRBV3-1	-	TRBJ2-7	TGTGCCAGCAGCCAAGATCTTCGGGGACAGGGGCAGTACTTC	CASSQDLRGQGQYF
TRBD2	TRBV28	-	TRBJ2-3	TGTGCCAGCCGGGAGGGAGGGATAGATACGCAGTATTTT	CASREGGIDTQYF
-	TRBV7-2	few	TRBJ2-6	TGTGCCAGCAGTTGGGGACTGCTCTCTGGGGCCAACGTCCTGACTTTC	CASSWGLLSGANVLTF
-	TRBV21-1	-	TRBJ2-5	TGTGCCAGCTTTGTCCGGGACCGCAACCAAGAGACCCAGTACTTC	CASFVRDRNQETQYF
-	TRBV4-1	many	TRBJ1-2	TGCGCCAGCAGTGGGGACACCACTAACTATGGCTACACCTTC	CASSGDTTNYGYTF
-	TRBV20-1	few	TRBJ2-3	TGCAGTGCCAGGCGCATTGGAATCAAGGGGAGGACCGATACGCAGTATTTT	CSARRIGIKGRTDTQYF
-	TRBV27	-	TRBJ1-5	TGTGCCAGCAGTCGCATCTTAAATCAGCCCCAGCATTTT	CASSRILNQPQHF
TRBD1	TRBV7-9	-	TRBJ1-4	TGTGCCAGCAGCCCCGGGGGAGGGGGCACTAATGAAAAACTGTTTTTT	CASSPGGGGTNEKLFF